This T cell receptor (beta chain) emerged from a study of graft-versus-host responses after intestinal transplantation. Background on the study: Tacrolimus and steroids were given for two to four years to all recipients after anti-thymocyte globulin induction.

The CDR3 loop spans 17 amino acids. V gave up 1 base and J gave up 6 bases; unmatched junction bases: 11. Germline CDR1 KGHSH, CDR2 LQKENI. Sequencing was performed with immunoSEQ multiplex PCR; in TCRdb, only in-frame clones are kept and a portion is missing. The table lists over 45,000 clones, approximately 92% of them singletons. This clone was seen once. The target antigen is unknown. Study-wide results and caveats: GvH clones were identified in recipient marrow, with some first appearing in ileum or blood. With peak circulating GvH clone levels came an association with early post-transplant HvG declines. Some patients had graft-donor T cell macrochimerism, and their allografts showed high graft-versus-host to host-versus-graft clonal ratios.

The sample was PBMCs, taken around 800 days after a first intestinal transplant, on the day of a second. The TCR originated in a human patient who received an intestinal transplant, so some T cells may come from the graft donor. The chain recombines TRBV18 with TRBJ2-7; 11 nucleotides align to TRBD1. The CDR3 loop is CASSPHEGGTGGTEQYF. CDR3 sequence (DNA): TGTGCCAGCTCACCACACGAGGGAGGGACAGGGGGTACCGAGCAGTACTTC.